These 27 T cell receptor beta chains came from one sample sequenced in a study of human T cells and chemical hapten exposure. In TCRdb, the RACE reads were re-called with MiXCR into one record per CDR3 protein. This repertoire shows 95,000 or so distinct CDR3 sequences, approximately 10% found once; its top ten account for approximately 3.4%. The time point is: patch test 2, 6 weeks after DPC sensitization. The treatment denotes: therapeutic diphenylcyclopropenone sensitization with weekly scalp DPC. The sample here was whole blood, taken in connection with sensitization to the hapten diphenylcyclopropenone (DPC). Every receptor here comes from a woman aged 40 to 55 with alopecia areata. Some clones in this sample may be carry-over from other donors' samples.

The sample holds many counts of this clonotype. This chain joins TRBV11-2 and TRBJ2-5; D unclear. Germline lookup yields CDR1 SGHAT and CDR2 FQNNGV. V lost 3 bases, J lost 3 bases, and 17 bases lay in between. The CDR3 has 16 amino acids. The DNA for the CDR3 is TGTGCCAGCAGCTTCTTACCCGTCCGAAGGGAAGAGACCCAGTACTTC. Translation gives CASSFLPVRREETQYF.

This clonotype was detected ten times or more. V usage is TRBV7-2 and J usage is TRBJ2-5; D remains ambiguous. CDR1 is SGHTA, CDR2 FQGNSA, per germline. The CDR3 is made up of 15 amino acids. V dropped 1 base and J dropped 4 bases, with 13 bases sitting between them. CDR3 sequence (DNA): TGTGCCAGCAGCTTAGTAGGCACCTCCGGAGAGACCCAGTACTTC. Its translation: CASSLVGTSGETQYF.

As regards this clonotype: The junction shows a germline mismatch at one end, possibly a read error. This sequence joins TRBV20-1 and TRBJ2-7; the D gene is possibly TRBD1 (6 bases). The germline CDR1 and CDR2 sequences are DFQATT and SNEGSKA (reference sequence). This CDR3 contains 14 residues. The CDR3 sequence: CGARETDRTYEQYF. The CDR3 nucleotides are TGCGGTGCTAGAGAAACAGACAGGACCTACGAGCAGTACTTC.

This chain's CDR3 is CASSLQGVETQYF. The CDR3 region has the DNA TGTGCCAGCAGCCTGCAGGGGGTAGAGACCCAGTACTTC. The chain combines TRBV3-1 with TRBJ2-5; 7 bases match TRBD1. Unmatched junction bases numbered 3, after V lost 4 bases and J lost 4 bases. CDR3 size: 13 residues. Germline V gives CDR1 LGHDT, CDR2 YNNKEL (reference sequence).

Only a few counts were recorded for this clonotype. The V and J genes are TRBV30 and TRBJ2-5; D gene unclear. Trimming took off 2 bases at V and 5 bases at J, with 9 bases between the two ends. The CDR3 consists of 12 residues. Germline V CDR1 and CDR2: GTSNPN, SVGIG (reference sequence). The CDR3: CAWSTSVETQYF. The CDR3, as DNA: TGTGCCTGGAGTACCAGCGTGGAGACCCAGTACTTC.

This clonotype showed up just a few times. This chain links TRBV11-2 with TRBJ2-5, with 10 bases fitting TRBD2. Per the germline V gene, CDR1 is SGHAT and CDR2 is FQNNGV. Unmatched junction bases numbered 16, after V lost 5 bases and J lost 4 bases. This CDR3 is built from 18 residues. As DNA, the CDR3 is TGTGCCAGCAGCGCCGGGCTCCAGCGGGGGGGCCCCGGAGAGACCCAGTACTTC. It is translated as CASSAGLQRGGPGETQYF.

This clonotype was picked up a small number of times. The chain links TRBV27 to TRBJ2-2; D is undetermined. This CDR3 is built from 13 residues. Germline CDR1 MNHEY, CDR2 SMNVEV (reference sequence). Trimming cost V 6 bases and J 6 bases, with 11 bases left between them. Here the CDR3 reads CASSFLLSGELFF. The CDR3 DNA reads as TGTGCCAGCAGCTTTCTCCTCTCCGGGGAGCTGTTTTTT.

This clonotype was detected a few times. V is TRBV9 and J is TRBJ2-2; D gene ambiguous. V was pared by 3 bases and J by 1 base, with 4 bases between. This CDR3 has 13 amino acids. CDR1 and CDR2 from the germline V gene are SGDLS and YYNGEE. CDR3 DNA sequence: TGTGCCAGCAGCGCTGAGAACACCGGGGAGCTGTTTTTT. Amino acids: CASSAENTGELFF.

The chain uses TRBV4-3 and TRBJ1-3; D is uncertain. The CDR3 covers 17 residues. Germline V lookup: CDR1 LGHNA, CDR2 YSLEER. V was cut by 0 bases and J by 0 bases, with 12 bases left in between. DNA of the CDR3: TGCGCCAGCAGCCAAGATCGCGCGGGGAGCTCTGGAAACACCATATATTTT. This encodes CASSQDRAGSSGNTIYF.

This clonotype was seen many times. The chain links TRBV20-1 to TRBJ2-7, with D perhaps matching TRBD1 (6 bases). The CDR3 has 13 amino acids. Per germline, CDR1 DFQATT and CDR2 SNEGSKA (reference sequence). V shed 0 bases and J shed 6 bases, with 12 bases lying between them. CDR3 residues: CSARDRGRGEQYF. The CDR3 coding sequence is TGCAGTGCTAGAGACAGGGGACGGGGCGAGCAGTACTTC.

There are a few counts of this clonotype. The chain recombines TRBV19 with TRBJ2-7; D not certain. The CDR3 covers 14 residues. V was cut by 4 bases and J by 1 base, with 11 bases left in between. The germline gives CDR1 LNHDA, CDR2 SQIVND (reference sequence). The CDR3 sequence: CASSRGGPSYEQYF. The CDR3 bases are TGTGCCAGTAGTAGAGGCGGACCGTCCTACGAGCAGTACTTC.

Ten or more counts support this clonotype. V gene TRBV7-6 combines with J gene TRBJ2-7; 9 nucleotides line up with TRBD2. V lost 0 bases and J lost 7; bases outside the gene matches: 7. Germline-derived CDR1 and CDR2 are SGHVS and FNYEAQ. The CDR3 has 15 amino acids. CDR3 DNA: TGTGCCAGCAGCTTAGCGACTAGCGGAAAAGGGGAGCAGTACTTC. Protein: CASSLATSGKGEQYF.

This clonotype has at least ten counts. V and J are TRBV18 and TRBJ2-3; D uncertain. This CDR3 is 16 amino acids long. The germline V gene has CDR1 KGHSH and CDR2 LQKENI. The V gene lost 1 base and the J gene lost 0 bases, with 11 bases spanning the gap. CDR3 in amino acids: CASSPRRQPSTDTQYF. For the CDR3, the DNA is TGTGCCAGCTCACCACGCAGGCAGCCTAGCACAGATACGCAGTATTTT.

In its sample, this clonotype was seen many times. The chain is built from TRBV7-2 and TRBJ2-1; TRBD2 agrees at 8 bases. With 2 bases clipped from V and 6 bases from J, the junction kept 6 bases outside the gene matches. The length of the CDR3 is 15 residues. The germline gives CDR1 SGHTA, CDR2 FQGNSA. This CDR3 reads CASSLSGGGANEQFF. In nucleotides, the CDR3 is TGTGCCAGCAGCTTAAGCGGGGGCGGGGCCAATGAGCAGTTCTTC.

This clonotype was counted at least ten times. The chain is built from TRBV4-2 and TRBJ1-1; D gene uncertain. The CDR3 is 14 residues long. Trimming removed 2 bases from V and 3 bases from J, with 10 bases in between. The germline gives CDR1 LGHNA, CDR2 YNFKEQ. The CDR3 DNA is TGTGCCAGCAGCCAACCTGTCCGGGACACTGAAGCTTTCTTT. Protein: CASSQPVRDTEAFF.

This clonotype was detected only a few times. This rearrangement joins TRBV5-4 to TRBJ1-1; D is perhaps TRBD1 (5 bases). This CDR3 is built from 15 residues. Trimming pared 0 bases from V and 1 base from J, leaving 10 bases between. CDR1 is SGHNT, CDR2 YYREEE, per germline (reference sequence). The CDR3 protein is CASSLAGTQNTEAFF. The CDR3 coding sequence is TGTGCCAGCAGCTTGGCCGGGACCCAGAACACTGAAGCTTTCTTT.

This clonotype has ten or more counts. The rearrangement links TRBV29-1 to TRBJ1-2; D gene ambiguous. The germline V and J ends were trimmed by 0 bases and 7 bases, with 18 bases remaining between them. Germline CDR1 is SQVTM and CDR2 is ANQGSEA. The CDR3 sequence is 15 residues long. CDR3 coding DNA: TGCAGCGTTGAAGATACCTCGTGGAGGCTTGTTGGCTACACCTTC. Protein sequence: CSVEDTSWRLVGYTF.

The chain's CDR3 is CASSLIQTNTEAFF. As DNA, the CDR3 is TGTGCCAGCAGTTTAATACAGACAAACACTGAAGCTTTCTTT. The chain has TRBV28 and TRBJ1-1; the D is unclear. The V end lost 2 bases, the J end lost 2 bases, and 9 bases lay between the germline ends. The length of the CDR3 is 14 residues. The V gene's germline CDR1 is MDHEN and CDR2 SYDVKM. Drawing the rest from reference TRBV28 and TRBJ1-1, the complete variable domain is DVKVTQSSRYLVKRTGEKVFLECVQDMDHENMFWYRQDPGLGLRLIYFSYDVKMKEKGDIPEGYSVSREKKERFSLILESASTNQTSMYLCASSLIQTNTEAFFGQGTRLTVV.

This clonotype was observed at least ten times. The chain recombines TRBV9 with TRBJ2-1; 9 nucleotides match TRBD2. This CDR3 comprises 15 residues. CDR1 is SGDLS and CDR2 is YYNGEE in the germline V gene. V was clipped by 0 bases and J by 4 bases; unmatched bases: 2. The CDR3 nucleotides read TGTGCCAGCAGCGTAGGGCTAGCGGGGTACAATGAGCAGTTCTTC. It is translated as CASSVGLAGYNEQFF.

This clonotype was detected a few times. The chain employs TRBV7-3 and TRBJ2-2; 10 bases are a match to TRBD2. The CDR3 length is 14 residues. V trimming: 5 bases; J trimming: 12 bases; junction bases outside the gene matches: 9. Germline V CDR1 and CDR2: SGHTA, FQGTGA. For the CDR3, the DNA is TGTGCCAGCAGCCCAAGTCTAGCGGGGGCCCAGCTGTTTTTT. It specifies CASSPSLAGAQLFF.

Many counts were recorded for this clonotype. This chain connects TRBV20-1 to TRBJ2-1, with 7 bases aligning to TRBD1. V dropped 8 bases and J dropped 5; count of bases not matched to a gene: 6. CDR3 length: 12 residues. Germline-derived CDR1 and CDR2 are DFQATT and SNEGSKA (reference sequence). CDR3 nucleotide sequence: TGCAGTCGCTCAGGGGGAGACAATGAGCAGTTCTTC. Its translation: CSRSGGDNEQFF.

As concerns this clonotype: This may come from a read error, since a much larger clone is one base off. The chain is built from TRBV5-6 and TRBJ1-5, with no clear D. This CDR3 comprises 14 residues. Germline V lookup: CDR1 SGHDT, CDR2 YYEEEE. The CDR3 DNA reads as TGTGCCAGCAGCTTCTTGGCAGGCAATCAGCCCCAGCAATTT. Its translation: CASSFLAGNQPQQF.

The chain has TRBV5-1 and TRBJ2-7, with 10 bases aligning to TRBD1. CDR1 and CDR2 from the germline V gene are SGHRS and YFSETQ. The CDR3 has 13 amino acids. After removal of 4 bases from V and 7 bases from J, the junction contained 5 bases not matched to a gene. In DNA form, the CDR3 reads TGCGCCAGCAGCCCCGGGACAGGGGAAGAGCAGTACTTC. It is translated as CASSPGTGEEQYF.

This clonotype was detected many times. CDR3 sequence: CASRREEGYDEQFF. The DNA of the CDR3 is TGTGCCTCCCGAAGGGAGGAGGGGTACGATGAGCAGTTCTTC. The gene calls are TRBV2 and TRBJ2-1; D may be TRBD2 (6 bases). The CDR3 spans 14 residues. V was shortened by 11 bases and J by 8 bases, with 22 bases between the two germline ends. Germline CDR1 SNHLY, CDR2 FYNNEI.

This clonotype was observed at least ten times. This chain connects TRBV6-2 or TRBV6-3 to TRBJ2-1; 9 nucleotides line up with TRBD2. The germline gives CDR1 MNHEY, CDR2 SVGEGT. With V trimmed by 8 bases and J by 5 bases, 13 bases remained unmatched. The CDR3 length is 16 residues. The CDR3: CASFRAGGSDNNEQFF. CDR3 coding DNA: TGTGCCAGCTTTAGGGCGGGAGGGTCCGATAACAATGAGCAGTTCTTC.

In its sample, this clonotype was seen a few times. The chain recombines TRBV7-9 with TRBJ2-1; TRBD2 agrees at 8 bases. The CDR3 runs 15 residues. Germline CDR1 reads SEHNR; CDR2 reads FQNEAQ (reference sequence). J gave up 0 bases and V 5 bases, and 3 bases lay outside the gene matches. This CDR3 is CASSTGTSSYNEQFF. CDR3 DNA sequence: TGTGCCAGCAGCACCGGGACTAGCTCCTACAATGAGCAGTTCTTC.

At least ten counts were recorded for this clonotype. CDR3 sequence: CASSWGSNIGELFF. Here the CDR3 DNA reads TGTGCCAGCAGTTGGGGGAGTAATATCGGGGAGCTGTTTTTT. This chain uses TRBV25-1 with TRBJ2-2, with D perhaps given as TRBD1 or TRBD2 (5 bases each). Germline V CDR1 and CDR2: MGHDK, SYGVNS. The CDR3 runs 14 residues. The germline V and J ends were trimmed by 5 bases and 7 bases, with 14 bases remaining between them.